This record concerns one T cell receptor beta chain sequence. V was trimmed by 6 bases and J by 3 bases, leaving 15 bases between them. Germline V lookup: CDR1 MNHEY, CDR2 SVGAGI. CDR3 length: 14 amino acids. This sample is drawn from a study of technical replicates of blood from a few donors. TCRdb's table, derived via immunoSEQ multiplex PCR, lists solely in-frame clones and lacks some. In the table there are about 17,000 clones, about nine tenths of which are singletons. This sequence was found in a human donor in good health. Material: PBMCs. The J gene is TRBJ2-7, the V gene TRBV6-5; possible D gene TRBD2, 6 bases. CDR3: CASRRSSVLYEQYF. The DNA of the CDR3 is TGTGCCAGCAGGCGATCTAGCGTACTCTACGAGCAGTACTTC.